One sample yielded the 5 T cell receptor beta chains listed below, sequenced in a study of blood T cell repertoires in COVID-19. Clones were read by immunoSEQ multiplex PCR, and TCRdb kept only the in-frame ones, dropping some. The sample has about 68,000 clones; 91% are singletons. Source material: peripheral blood. Source of these receptors: a man aged 45 to 65 with COVID-19, enrolled during active disease.

The CDR3 protein is CSARDFTEAFF. The CDR3 DNA sequence: TGCAGTGCTAGGGACTTCACTGAAGCTTTCTTT. The chain recombines TRBV20-1 with TRBJ1-1, with D hard to call. This CDR3 spans 11 amino acids. Trimming pared 3 bases from V and 4 bases from J, leaving 6 bases between. Germline V gives CDR1 DFQATT, CDR2 SNEGSKA (reference sequence).

The chain carries TRBV9 and TRBJ1-2; 8 bases map to TRBD1. Per the germline V gene, CDR1 is SGDLS and CDR2 is YYNGEE. The CDR3 covers 14 residues. The ends lost 4 bases at V and 4 bases at J; junction bases unmatched: 6. The CDR3 here is CASSPTGGTYGYTF. The DNA for the CDR3 is TGTGCCAGCAGCCCCACAGGGGGAACCTATGGCTACACCTTC. Variable domain in full (rest from reference TRBV9 and TRBJ1-2): DSGVTQTPKHLITATGQRVTLRCSPRSGDLSVYWYQQSLDQGLQFLIQYYNGEERAKGNILERFSAQQFPDLHSELNLSSLELGDSALYFCASSPTGGTYGYTFGSGTRLTVV.

The chain carries TRBV9 and TRBJ2-5; 9 bases match TRBD1. V was clipped by 2 bases and J by 4 bases; unmatched bases: 3. Germline V CDR1 and CDR2: SGDLS, YYNGEE. There are 14 residues in the CDR3. The CDR3 reads CASSVQTGGETQYF. DNA of the CDR3: TGTGCCAGCAGCGTTCAGACAGGGGGAGAGACCCAGTACTTC.

The chain couples TRBV6-1 to TRBJ2-7, with a tentative D call TRBD1 (6 bases). Germline V gene data show CDR1 as MNHNS and CDR2 as SASEGT. V was clipped by 5 bases and J by 7 bases, with 18 bases between them. The CDR3 runs to 14 residues. CDR3 sequence: CASSNGQGSYEQYV. CDR3 sequence (DNA): TGTGCCAGCAGTAACGGGCAGGGGTCTTATGAGCAGTACGTC.

The gene calls are TRBV5-4 and TRBJ1-1; TRBD1 is a possible D gene (6 bases). CDR1 is SGHNT, CDR2 YYREEE, per germline (reference sequence). The CDR3 consists of 14 residues. V was clipped by 4 bases and J by 4 bases, with 14 bases between them. The CDR3 nucleotides are TGTGCCAGCAGCGTGGACAGCGGGAGCACTGAAGCTTTCTTT. It translates to CASSVDSGSTEAFF.